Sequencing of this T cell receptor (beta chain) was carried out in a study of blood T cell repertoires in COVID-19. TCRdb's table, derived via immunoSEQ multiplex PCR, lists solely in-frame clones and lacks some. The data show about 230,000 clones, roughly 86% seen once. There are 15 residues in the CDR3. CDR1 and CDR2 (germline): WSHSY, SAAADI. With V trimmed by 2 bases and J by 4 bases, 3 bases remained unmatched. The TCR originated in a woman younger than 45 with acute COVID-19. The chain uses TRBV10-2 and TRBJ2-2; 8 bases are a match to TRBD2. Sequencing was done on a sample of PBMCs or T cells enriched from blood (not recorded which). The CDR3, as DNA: TGCGCCAGCAGTGAGGGACGGGGGGGCACCGGGGAGCTGTTTTTT. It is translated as CASSEGRGGTGELFF.